These T cell receptor beta chains were read from a single sample in a study of T cells after yellow fever vaccination. TCRdb redid the calling of the 5' RACE reads with MiXCR, one entry per CDR3 protein. This sample has 400,000 to 450,000 distinct CDR3 sequences, with about 19% found just once. Sample: PBMCs, taken before the yellow fever booster vaccination. The receptors here all came from a man between 18 and 35 years old who received the YFV17D yellow fever vaccine. Both conserved end residues are part of each CDR3. The order of the fields is CDR3 DNA, CDR3 protein, D gene, V gene, J gene, clone size. D genes are given only for firm matches. Clone size, where shown, is once, few, many, or a class for clones that have expanded.

CDR3 DNA: TGTGCCAGCCGAGAAGGACCGGGGACAGATACGCAGTATTTT; CDR3 protein: CASREGPGTDTQYF; D gene: NA; V gene: TRBV4-2; J gene: TRBJ2-3; clone size: few
CDR3 DNA: TGCGCCAGCAGCGCCCCCGGGGGCGCAGAAAACATTCAGTACTTC; CDR3 protein: CASSAPGGAENIQYF; D gene: NA; V gene: TRBV5-1; J gene: TRBJ2-4; clone size: NA
CDR3 DNA: TGCGCCAGCAGCCAGGGGGGGATACATCAGCCCCAGCATTTT; CDR3 protein: CASSQGGIHQPQHF; D gene: NA; V gene: TRBV4-1; J gene: TRBJ1-5; clone size: few
CDR3 DNA: TGTGCCAGCAGCGTAGAGGCTAGCGTGACAGATACGCAGTATTTT; CDR3 protein: CASSVEASVTDTQYF; D gene: NA; V gene: TRBV9; J gene: TRBJ2-3; clone size: few
CDR3 DNA: TGCGCCAGCAACCGAGGGACCCAAGGAGAGACCCAGTACTTC; CDR3 protein: CASNRGTQGETQYF; D gene: NA; V gene: TRBV5-1; J gene: TRBJ2-5; clone size: few
CDR3 DNA: TGTGCCAGCCAGGACAGAAACTATGGCTACACCTTC; CDR3 protein: CASQDRNYGYTF; D gene: NA; V gene: TRBV27; J gene: TRBJ1-2; clone size: few
CDR3 DNA: TGTGCCAGCAGGGTTTCTTTCCAAGAGACCCAGTACTTC; CDR3 protein: CASRVSFQETQYF; D gene: NA; V gene: TRBV7-6; J gene: TRBJ2-5; clone size: few
CDR3 DNA: TGCAGTGCTAGTCAGCAAGAGACCCAGTACTTC; CDR3 protein: CSASQQETQYF; D gene: NA; V gene: TRBV20-1; J gene: TRBJ2-5; clone size: few
CDR3 DNA: TGTGCCAGCAGTTATGACCGTGAGCAGTTCTTC; CDR3 protein: CASSYDREQFF; D gene: NA; V gene: TRBV6-2/TRBV6-3; J gene: TRBJ2-1; clone size: NA
CDR3 DNA: TGTGCCAGCAGTGCTTACACAGGGGGCGCGAGCACTGAAGCTTTCTTT; CDR3 protein: CASSAYTGGASTEAFF; D gene: TRBD1; V gene: TRBV27; J gene: TRBJ1-1; clone size: once
CDR3 DNA: TGTGCCAGCAGTCCAGAAATCAGGAATCAGCCCCAGCATTTT; CDR3 protein: CASSPEIRNQPQHF; D gene: NA; V gene: TRBV6-2/TRBV6-3; J gene: TRBJ1-5; clone size: few
CDR3 DNA: TGCGCCAGCAGCTCTACTAGCGGGGGCCTCACCGGGGAGCTGTTTTTT; CDR3 protein: CASSSTSGGLTGELFF; D gene: TRBD2; V gene: TRBV5-1; J gene: TRBJ2-2; clone size: NA
CDR3 DNA: TGCAGTGCTGGCCCCCGACTAGCGGGTACCACAGATACGCAGTATTTT; CDR3 protein: CSAGPRLAGTTDTQYF; D gene: TRBD2; V gene: TRBV20-1; J gene: TRBJ2-3; clone size: NA
CDR3 DNA: TGTGCCAGCAGGAAGGGGGTCTCCTACGAGCAGTACTTC; CDR3 protein: CASRKGVSYEQYF; D gene: NA; V gene: TRBV28; J gene: TRBJ2-7; clone size: few
CDR3 DNA: TGCAGCGTTGAGAGCGGTTACGAGCAGTACTTC; CDR3 protein: CSVESGYEQYF; D gene: NA; V gene: TRBV29-1; J gene: TRBJ2-7; clone size: NA
CDR3 DNA: TGTGCCACGGACGGACTGTCCCCCGAGTACTTC; CDR3 protein: CATDGLSPEYF; D gene: NA; V gene: TRBV15; J gene: TRBJ2-7; clone size: few
CDR3 DNA: TGCGCCAGCAGCTTGGGGCTTACGAAAAACACTGAAGCTTTCTTT; CDR3 protein: CASSLGLTKNTEAFF; D gene: NA; V gene: TRBV5-1; J gene: TRBJ1-1; clone size: NA
CDR3 DNA: TGCGCCAGCAGCTCGTTGGGACAGGCCCAAGAGACCCAGTACTTC; CDR3 protein: CASSSLGQAQETQYF; D gene: TRBD1; V gene: TRBV5-1; J gene: TRBJ2-5; clone size: few
CDR3 DNA: TGTGCCAGCAGCCCTCGGGGCGGGGGGCACAATGAGCAGTTCTTC; CDR3 protein: CASSPRGGGHNEQFF; D gene: TRBD2; V gene: TRBV7-3; J gene: TRBJ2-1; clone size: few
CDR3 DNA: TGCGCCAGCAGCGGAGACGGGCGCTCCTACAATGAGCAGTTCTTC; CDR3 protein: CASSGDGRSYNEQFF; D gene: NA; V gene: TRBV5-1; J gene: TRBJ2-1; clone size: NA
CDR3 DNA: TGTGCCAGCAGGGTCTCGGGAAGCACAGATACGCAGTATTTT; CDR3 protein: CASRVSGSTDTQYF; D gene: NA; V gene: TRBV7-2; J gene: TRBJ2-3; clone size: NA
CDR3 DNA: TGTGCCAGCAGCCTCTCACAGTACTTC; CDR3 protein: CASSLSQYF; D gene: NA; V gene: TRBV14; J gene: TRBJ2-5; clone size: NA
CDR3 DNA: TGTGCCAGCAGTTACGGCCAGACTAGGGGCTACACCTTC; CDR3 protein: CASSYGQTRGYTF; D gene: NA; V gene: TRBV6-6; J gene: TRBJ1-2; clone size: few
CDR3 DNA: TGTGCCAGCGTTGCTGTGAATGAGCAGTTCTTC; CDR3 protein: CASVAVNEQFF; D gene: NA; V gene: TRBV2; J gene: TRBJ2-1; clone size: NA
CDR3 DNA: TGTGCCAGCAGTGACTCCTGGAGCCGGAATCAGCCCCAGCATTTT; CDR3 protein: CASSDSWSRNQPQHF; D gene: NA; V gene: TRBV6-4; J gene: TRBJ1-5; clone size: few